This T cell receptor (beta chain) was captured in a study of cytomegalovirus exposure and HLA in healthy donors. Overall study results and limits: Researchers counted around 150 TCR beta chains as cytomegalovirus-associated. As confirmed in vitro, three CMV-associated chains were specific for CMV antigens.

Clones were read by immunoSEQ multiplex PCR, and TCRdb kept only the in-frame ones, dropping some. The repertoire holds approximately 88,000 clones, with roughly 84% as singletons. On this clone itself: Its target is not known.

This receptor was obtained from a woman under 30 in good health and CMV-seropositive. Sequencing used PBMCs.

The CDR3 DNA is TGTGCCAGCAGTTCCGACAGGCGTGTCAATGAGCAGTTCTTC. Translation: CASSSDRRVNEQFF. This rearrangement joins TRBV28 to TRBJ2-1; D is possibly TRBD1 (6 bases). The CDR3 covers 14 residues. The V and J ends lost 4 bases and 6 bases respectively, with 13 bases between them. Germline CDR1 reads MDHEN; CDR2 reads SYDVKM. The full variable domain, completed using reference TRBV28 and TRBJ2-1, is DVKVTQSSRYLVKRTGEKVFLECVQDMDHENMFWYRQDPGLGLRLIYFSYDVKMKEKGDIPEGYSVSREKKERFSLILESASTNQTSMYLCASSSDRRVNEQFFGPGTRLTVL.